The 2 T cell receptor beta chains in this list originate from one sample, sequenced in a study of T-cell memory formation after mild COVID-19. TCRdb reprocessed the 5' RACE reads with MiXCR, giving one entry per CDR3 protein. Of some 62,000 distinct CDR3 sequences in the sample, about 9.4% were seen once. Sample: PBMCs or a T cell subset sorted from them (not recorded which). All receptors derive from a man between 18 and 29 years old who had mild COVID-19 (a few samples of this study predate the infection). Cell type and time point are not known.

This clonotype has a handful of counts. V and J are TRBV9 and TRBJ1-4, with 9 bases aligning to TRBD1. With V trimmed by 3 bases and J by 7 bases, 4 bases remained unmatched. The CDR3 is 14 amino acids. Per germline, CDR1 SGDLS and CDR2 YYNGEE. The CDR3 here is CASSATGGREKLFF. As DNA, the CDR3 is TGTGCCAGCAGCGCGACAGGGGGTCGTGAAAAACTGTTTTTT.

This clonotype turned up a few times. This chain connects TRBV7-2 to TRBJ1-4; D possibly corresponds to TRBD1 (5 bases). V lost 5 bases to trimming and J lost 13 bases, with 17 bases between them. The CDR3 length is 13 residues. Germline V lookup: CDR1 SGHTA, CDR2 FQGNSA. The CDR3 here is CASSADYSGGLFF. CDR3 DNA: TGTGCCAGCAGCGCCGACTATAGCGGGGGACTGTTTTTT.